These 12 T cell receptor beta chains were all obtained from the same sample, sequenced in a study of blood T cell repertoires in COVID-19. Data came from immunoSEQ multiplex PCR; TCRdb stores just in-frame clones and leaves some out. Of around 440,000 clones listed, 88% are singletons. Sequenced sample: peripheral blood. These receptors came from a woman aged 45 to 65 with COVID-19, enrolled during active disease.

This chain connects TRBV28 to TRBJ1-5; 10 bases align to TRBD1. Per the germline V gene, CDR1 is MDHEN and CDR2 is SYDVKM. V lost 5 bases and J lost 6; bases outside the gene matches: 7. The CDR3 is 15 amino acids. DNA for the CDR3: TGTGCCAGCAGTCTACCGACAGGGGGCGGTCAGCCCCAGCATTTT. Amino acids: CASSLPTGGGQPQHF.

The rearrangement links TRBV28 to TRBJ2-5, with 9 positions matching TRBD2. Germline CDR1 and CDR2: MDHEN and SYDVKM. Trimming took 5 bases from V and 4 from J; bases not matched to a gene: 2. CDR3 size: 13 residues. The CDR3 DNA follows: TGTGCCAGCAGTAGCGGGGGGTTAGAGACCCAGTACTTC. Protein sequence: CASSSGGLETQYF.

This chain uses TRBV7-8 with TRBJ1-4; tentatively, D is TRBD1 (5 bases). This CDR3 spans 14 amino acids. The germline V gene encodes CDR1 SGHVS and CDR2 FQNEAQ. Trimming removed 7 bases at V and 5 bases at J, with 14 bases between. CDR3 DNA sequence: TGTGCCAGCACCTCCGGGACTTCAAATGAAAAACTGTTTTTT. It encodes CASTSGTSNEKLFF.

The chain joins TRBV6-5 to TRBJ1-1, with TRBD1 matching over 8 bases. Germline V gene sequence: CDR1 MNHEY, CDR2 SVGAGI. The CDR3 runs 13 residues. V lost 11 bases to trimming and J lost 3 bases; unmatched junction nucleotides: 8. The CDR3 DNA sequence: TGTGCCGCCAGACAGGGGAAGGACACTGAAGCTTTCTTT. Translating it yields CAARQGKDTEAFF.

The chain recombines TRBV6-1 with TRBJ2-2; D is ambiguous. The CDR3 is 16 residues long. The V gene's germline CDR1 is MNHNS and CDR2 SASEGT. Trimming cost V 3 bases and J 1 base, with 12 bases left between them. The chain's CDR3 is CASSEQTVRNTGELFF. The CDR3 DNA sequence: TGTGCCAGCAGTGAGCAAACAGTCCGGAACACCGGGGAGCTGTTTTTT.

This clone has only one observation. The chain is built from TRBV9 and TRBJ2-1; 15 positions agree with TRBD2. V trimming: 3 bases; J trimming: 9 bases; junction bases outside the gene matches: 7. CDR3 length: 16 residues. The germline V gene has CDR1 SGDLS and CDR2 YYNGEE. In DNA, the CDR3 is TGTGCCAGCAGCGCCCGGACTAGCGGGGGGGCCATTGAGCAGTTCTTC. Protein: CASSARTSGGAIEQFF.

V gene TRBV28 combines with J gene TRBJ1-6, with D tentatively TRBD1 (5 bases). CDR3 length equals 14 residues. Germline V gene lookup returns CDR1 MDHEN and CDR2 SYDVKM. Trimming pared 5 bases from V and 14 bases from J, leaving 19 bases between. CDR3 coding DNA: TGTGCCAGCAGTCCTCAGGGATTGCGGGGATCCCTCCACTTT. Translation: CASSPQGLRGSLHF.

V and J are TRBV19 and TRBJ1-4; TRBD1 might be the D (5 bases). V was cut by 3 bases and J by 6 bases, with 11 bases left in between. CDR1 and CDR2 from the germline V gene are LNHDA and SQIVND (reference sequence). The CDR3 is 14 residues long. The CDR3 DNA follows: TGTGCCAGTAGTATGGGGCGGAGAGATGAAAAACTGTTTTTT. Its protein product is CASSMGRRDEKLFF.

The chain recombines TRBV18 with TRBJ2-1; 11 nucleotides match TRBD2. CDR3 size: 15 residues. With 5 bases clipped from V and 2 bases from J, the junction kept 2 bases outside the gene matches. Germline assignment: CDR1 KGHSH and CDR2 LQKENI. The CDR3 here is CASSIAGGPYNEQFF. The CDR3 DNA reads TGTGCCAGCTCAATAGCGGGGGGGCCCTACAATGAGCAGTTCTTC.

V and J are TRBV2 and TRBJ1-1; D gene unclear. Trimming left V 5 bases short and J 0 bases short, with 7 bases between. The germline CDR1 and CDR2 sequences are SNHLY and FYNNEI. The CDR3 runs 13 residues. The CDR3 nucleotides are TGTGCCAGCAGTAGCATCTTGAACACTGAAGCTTTCTTT. As protein: CASSSILNTEAFF.

The V call is TRBV5-1, the J call TRBJ2-7; 11 positions match TRBD1. The CDR3 is 15 residues long. Germline trimming cut 4 bases from V and 7 bases from J; bases unmatched to any gene: 10. Germline CDR1 and CDR2: SGHRS and YFSETQ. CDR3 protein: CASSPGTGGFREQYF. DNA of the CDR3: TGCGCCAGCAGCCCCGGGACAGGGGGATTTCGAGAGCAGTACTTC.

In regard to this clone: This sample includes further DNA sequences coding for the same CDR3. V gene TRBV2 combines with J gene TRBJ2-3; tentative D call: TRBD2 (6 bases). The CDR3 has 13 residues. Germline V gene sequence: CDR1 SNHLY, CDR2 FYNNEI. V was pared by 4 bases and J by 1 base, with 6 bases between. This CDR3 is CASSGRGTDTQYF. As DNA, the CDR3 is TGTGCCAGCAGTGGGAGGGGCACAGATACGCAGTATTTT.